The 19 T cell receptor beta chains below come from one sample, sequenced in a study of CD8 T cells in Susac syndrome. A quantity of about 0.45 to 1 ug RNA underwent reverse transcription using random hexamers. Using its own MiXCR run on the immunoSEQ multiplex PCR reads, TCRdb lists one record per CDR3 protein. This table holds more than 250,000 distinct CDR3 sequences, 92% found once. The specimen sequenced was CD4+ T cells from PBMCs. The receptors derive from a human donor with multiple sclerosis.

This chain connects TRBV4-1 to TRBJ2-7; D is undetermined. The germline V and J ends were trimmed by 0 bases and 4 bases, with 16 bases remaining between them. Germline CDR1 MGHRA, CDR2 YSYEKL. CDR3 length equals 16 residues. This CDR3 is CASSQDYSLFFYEQYF. The CDR3 nucleotides are TGCGCCAGCAGCCAAGATTACAGCCTATTTTTTTACGAGCAGTACTTC.

The CDR3 sequence: CATAGAPNTEAFF. CDR3 nucleotide sequence: TGTGCCACGGCCGGGGCCCCGAACACTGAAGCTTTCTTT. The genes are TRBV24-1 and TRBJ1-1; D perhaps matches TRBD1 (5 bases). The CDR3 is made up of 13 amino acids. Trimming left V 10 bases short and J 1 base short, with 12 bases between. The germline V gene has CDR1 KGHDR and CDR2 SFDVKD.

The J gene is TRBJ1-2, the V gene TRBV27, with D possibly TRBD1 on 5 matching bases. CDR1 and CDR2 (germline): MNHEY, SMNVEV (reference sequence). V dropped 4 bases and J dropped 4 bases, with 16 bases sitting between them. CDR3 size: 15 residues. This CDR3 reads CASSSYGRGTYGYTF. CDR3 sequence (DNA): TGTGCCAGCAGTTCCTATGGCCGAGGGACCTATGGCTACACCTTC.

In its sample, this clonotype was seen once. This CDR3 is CASSEWAIRGTEAFF. The DNA of the CDR3 is TGTGCCAGCAGTGAATGGGCCATCAGGGGCACTGAAGCTTTCTTT. The chain couples TRBV6-1 to TRBJ1-1; D might be TRBD1 (6 bases). The CDR3 consists of 15 residues. Per germline, CDR1 MNHNS and CDR2 SASEGT. V gave up 2 bases and J gave up 4 bases, with 14 bases separating them.

This clonotype was counted only a few times. The chain employs TRBV7-2 and TRBJ2-5, with 7 positions matching TRBD1. J was trimmed by 5 bases and V by 4 bases; bases with no gene match: 7. Germline V CDR1 and CDR2: SGHTA, FQGNSA. This CDR3 has 14 amino acids. The CDR3 loop reads CASSSQGVQETQYF. CDR3 DNA: TGTGCCAGCAGCTCCCAGGGGGTTCAGGAGACCCAGTACTTC. Full variable domain (outside the CDR3, taken from reference TRBV7-2 and TRBJ2-5): GAGVSQSPSNKVTEKGKDVELRCDPISGHTALYWYRQSLGQGLEFLIYFQGNSAPDKSGLPSDRFSAERTGGSVSTLTIQRTQQEDSAVYLCASSSQGVQETQYFGPGTRLLVL.

This chain uses TRBV18 with TRBJ2-3; 7 nucleotides line up with TRBD1. CDR1 and CDR2 from the germline V gene are KGHSH and LQKENI. Trimming removed 0 bases from V and 4 bases from J; junction bases left unmatched: 7. The CDR3 has 16 residues. This CDR3 reads CASSPPRQGGADTQYF. The CDR3 DNA reads as TGTGCCAGCTCACCACCTAGACAGGGTGGAGCAGATACGCAGTATTTT.

This chain links TRBV20-1 with TRBJ1-4; D uncertain. This CDR3 has 13 amino acids. Germline CDR1 and CDR2: DFQATT and SNEGSKA (reference sequence). V lost 3 bases, J lost 7 bases, and 12 bases lay in between. Here the CDR3 DNA reads TGCAGTGCTAGTCGGCAGATCAGTGAAAAACTGTTTTTT. Its protein is CSASRQISEKLFF.

This chain links TRBV2 with TRBJ1-2; the D gene is possibly TRBD1 (6 bases). Germline values: CDR1 SNHLY, CDR2 FYNNEI. The CDR3 sequence is 15 residues long. Trimming left V 6 bases short and J 8 bases short, with 22 bases between. CDR3 loop: CASRPRRDKALGYTF. DNA of the CDR3: TGTGCCAGCAGACCCCGACGGGACAAGGCCCTCGGCTACACCTTC.

This chain connects TRBV2 to TRBJ2-2; TRBD1 matches 7 bases. Germline lookup yields CDR1 SNHLY and CDR2 FYNNEI. The CDR3 is 13 amino acids. Losses at the gene ends were 8 bases for V and 7 bases for J; bases not matched to a gene: 7. This CDR3 is CASHETGYGELFF. For the CDR3, the DNA is TGTGCCAGCCATGAGACAGGGTACGGGGAGCTGTTTTTT.

This sequence joins TRBV5-1 and TRBJ2-1; D unclear. Looked up from germline, CDR1 is SGHRS and CDR2 is YFSETQ. The CDR3 totals 15 residues. The V end was cut by 0 bases, the J end by 3 bases, with 10 bases between. The CDR3 loop reads CASSLVGGNYNEQFF. The CDR3, as DNA: TGCGCCAGCAGCTTGGTGGGTGGGAACTACAATGAGCAGTTCTTC.

The chain has TRBV19 and TRBJ1-1; D gene unclear. The V end was cut by 7 bases, the J end by 11 bases, with 17 bases between. CDR3 length equals 12 residues. CDR1 and CDR2 from the germline V gene are LNHDA and SQIVND (reference sequence). CDR3 coding DNA: TGTGCCAGTAAGGACGGGCGGTGGAGGGCTTTCTTT. Its translation: CASKDGRWRAFF.

This CDR3 is CASSPGIRTDTQYF. CDR3 coding DNA: TGTGCCAGCAGCCCAGGGATTCGCACAGATACGCAGTATTTT. The chain has TRBV5-4 and TRBJ2-3; D perhaps matches TRBD1 (5 bases). Germline-derived CDR1 and CDR2 are SGHNT and YYREEE (reference sequence). V was pared by 4 bases and J by 1 base, with 10 bases between. This CDR3 is 14 amino acids long.

V gene TRBV29-1 combines with J gene TRBJ2-3, with D possibly matching TRBD1 (6 bases). CDR1 is SQVTM and CDR2 is ANQGSEA in the germline V gene. The CDR3 sequence is 12 residues long. With 7 bases removed from V and 5 bases from J, the gap between germline ends came to 13 bases. The CDR3 DNA reads as TGCAGCGGTAGTCAGGGACAAGATACGCAGTATTTT. This gives the protein CSGSQGQDTQYF.

The gene calls are TRBV4-2 and TRBJ2-2, with 12 bases fitting TRBD2. This CDR3 spans 15 amino acids. CDR1 is LGHNA and CDR2 is YNFKEQ in the germline V gene. V was pared by 5 bases and J by 6 bases, with 4 bases of the junction left unmatched. In DNA, the CDR3 is TGTGCCAGCAGCTTACGACTAGCGGGGGCCGGGGAGCTGTTTTTT. Translation: CASSLRLAGAGELFF.

This chain links TRBV7-2 with TRBJ2-6, with D unclear. CDR3 length: 15 amino acids. Per germline, CDR1 SGHTA and CDR2 FQGNSA. The V gene lost 0 bases and the J gene lost 3 bases, with 6 bases spanning the gap. The CDR3 here is CASSLALDGANVLTF. In nucleotides, the CDR3 is TGTGCCAGCAGCTTAGCCCTCGATGGGGCCAACGTCCTGACTTTC.

V is TRBV7-9 and J is TRBJ2-3; 10 bases fit TRBD2. Germline values: CDR1 SEHNR, CDR2 FQNEAQ (reference sequence). J lost 4 bases, V lost 6 bases, and 4 bases had no gene match. The CDR3 covers 14 residues. CDR3 bases: TGTGCCAGCAGTATAGCGGGAGGCGCAGATACGCAGTATTTT. It is translated as CASSIAGGADTQYF.

This clonotype showed up just once. This chain uses TRBV12-3 or TRBV12-4 with TRBJ1-2, with TRBD1 as a possible D gene (5 bases). The ends were cut back, 4 bases at V and 6 bases at J, with 9 bases in the middle. CDR3 size: 12 residues. The CDR3 bases are TGTGCCAGCAGTTCCCAGGGCCATGGCTACACCTTC. This codes for CASSSQGHGYTF.

V usage is TRBV6-2 or TRBV6-3 and J usage is TRBJ2-2; TRBD1 matches at 8 bases. The CDR3 runs to 15 residues. With 4 bases clipped from V and 0 bases from J, the junction kept 1 base outside the gene matches. Looked up from germline, CDR1 is MNHEY and CDR2 is SVGEGT. The CDR3 DNA is TGTGCCAGCAGTTCGACAGGGGCGAACACCGGGGAGCTGTTTTTT. Its protein product is CASSSTGANTGELFF.

The J gene is TRBJ2-2, the V gene TRBV11-3; TRBD1 or TRBD2 may be the D gene (6 bases each). The V and J ends lost 0 bases and 4 bases respectively, with 12 bases between them. Germline CDR1 and CDR2: SGHNT and YENEEA. CDR3 length equals 16 residues. CDR3 protein: CASSLDAGGSTGELFF. Written as DNA, the CDR3 is TGTGCCAGCAGCTTAGATGCCGGGGGCAGCACCGGGGAGCTGTTTTTT.